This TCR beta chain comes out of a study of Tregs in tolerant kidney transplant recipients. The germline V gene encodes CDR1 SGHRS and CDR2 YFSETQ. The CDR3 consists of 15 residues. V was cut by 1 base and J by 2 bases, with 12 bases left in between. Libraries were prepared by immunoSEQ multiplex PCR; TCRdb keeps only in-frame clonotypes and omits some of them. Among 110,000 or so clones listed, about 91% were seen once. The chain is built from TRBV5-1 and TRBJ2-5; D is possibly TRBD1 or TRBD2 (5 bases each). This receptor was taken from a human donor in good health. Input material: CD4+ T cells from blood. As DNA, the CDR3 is TGCGCCAGCAGCTTGCTGGGACGGACACAAGAGACCCAGTACTTC. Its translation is CASSLLGRTQETQYF.